These T cell receptor beta chains were read from a single sample in a study of control samples from healthy donors and cancer patients. Assay: immunoSEQ multiplex PCR; the TCRdb copy retains only in-frame clones and omits some. This table holds some 120,000 clones, 75% to 95% found once. Sequenced material: blood. These receptors came from a man younger than 35 in good health. Both conserved end residues are part of each CDR3. The D gene is left open where the match is weak. Clone size is stated in some rows and not others, as once, few, many or a class when expanded.

.	13	TRBV9	.	TRBJ2-5	CASSVAGFGTQYF	TGTGCCAGCAGCGTAGCCGGGTTTGGGACCCAGTACTTC
.	15	TRBV30	TRBD1	TRBJ1-5	CACRGRGRGDQPQHF	TGTGCCTGCCGGGGGAGGGGGCGCGGGGATCAGCCCCAGCATTTT
once	16	TRBV6-4	.	TRBJ1-5	CASSIRLILSNQPQHF	TGTGCCAGCAGTATAAGACTGATCCTTAGCAATCAGCCCCAGCATTTT
.	17	TRBV15	TRBD2	TRBJ2-3	CATSRDPEAGGLDTQYF	TGTGCCACCAGCAGAGACCCTGAGGCGGGGGGGCTTGATACGCAGTATTTT
.	15	TRBV19	.	TRBJ1-4	CASSIGAGRNEKLFF	TGTGCCAGTAGTATAGGGGCAGGTCGTAATGAAAAACTGTTTTTT
.	15	TRBV5-1	TRBD1	TRBJ2-5	CASSDTTGGLETQYF	TGCGCCAGCAGCGACACGACAGGGGGCCTGGAGACCCAGTACTTC
.	15	TRBV28	TRBD2	TRBJ2-3	CASSPPIRGLAGGAF	TGTGCCAGCAGCCCCCCGATCCGAGGACTAGCGGGGGGGGCCTTT
.	12	TRBV2	.	TRBJ1-5	CASTLDNQPQHF	TGTGCCAGCACCCTTGACAATCAGCCCCAGCATTTT
.	16	TRBV28	.	TRBJ2-1	CASSITGSRAYNEQFF	TGTGCCAGCAGCATAACAGGGTCAAGGGCCTACAATGAGCAGTTCTTC
.	15	TRBV11-2	.	TRBJ2-7	CASSLHLGRVYEQYF	TGTGCCAGCAGCTTACATCTCGGACGGGTTTACGAGCAGTACTTC
.	12	TRBV2	.	TRBJ1-2	CASSEQGNGYTF	TGTGCCAGCAGTGAACAGGGGAATGGCTACACCTTC
.	15	TRBV15	.	TRBJ1-1	CATSRDGRINTEAFF	TGTGCCACCAGCAGAGATGGGCGGATTAACACTGAAGCTTTCTTT
.	13	TRBV28	.	TRBJ2-6	CASRVARANVLTF	TGTGCCAGCAGGGTAGCCAGGGCCAACGTCCTGACTTTC
.	17	TRBV27	TRBD1	TRBJ1-4	CASSPNTGGDYLEKLFF	TGTGCCAGCAGTCCCAACACAGGGGGCGATTACCTTGAAAAACTGTTTTTT
.	14	TRBV5-8	.	TRBJ1-5	CASSLEYSNQPQHF	TGTGCCAGCAGCTTAGAGTATAGCAATCAGCCCCAGCATTTT
.	17	TRBV9	TRBD2	TRBJ2-3	CASSVVGGGGGGHTQYF	TGTGCCAGCAGCGTAGTGGGCGGCGGGGGTGGTGGTCATACGCAGTATTTT
.	12	TRBV5-1	.	TRBJ2-7	CASSLEGDEQYF	TGCGCCAGCAGCTTGGAGGGGGACGAGCAGTACTTC
.	15	TRBV5-3	.	TRBJ2-5	CARYGPREPLWAQYF	TGTGCCAGATATGGGCCCCGAGAACCCCTATGGGCCCAGTACTTC
once	16	TRBV24-1	.	TRBJ2-1	CATSDFRGRGMNEQFF	TGTGCCACCAGTGATTTTCGCGGACGCGGAATGAATGAGCAGTTCTTC
.	15	TRBV7-9	.	TRBJ2-7	CASSPRVGRSYEQYF	TGTGCCAGCAGCCCACGGGTGGGGCGCTCCTACGAGCAGTACTTC
.	14	TRBV6-5	.	TRBJ2-3	CASSYSRSRDTQYF	TGTGCCAGCAGTTACTCGCGTAGCAGAGATACGCAGTATTTT
.	14	TRBV2	.	TRBJ2-5	CASSGQPRAETQYF	TGTGCCAGCAGTGGACAGCCTAGAGCAGAGACCCAGTACTTC
.	15	TRBV11-2	.	TRBJ2-6	CASSPYRAGANVLTF	TGTGCCAGCAGCCCTTACAGGGCTGGGGCCAACGTCCTGACTTTC
.	16	TRBV5-8	.	TRBJ2-3	CASSLYGTIGTDTQYF	TGTGCCAGCAGCTTGTACGGGACAATCGGCACAGATACGCAGTATTTT
.	15	TRBV5-1	.	TRBJ2-3	CASSAAGASTDTQYF	TGCGCCAGCAGCGCGGCGGGGGCTAGCACAGATACGCAGTATTTT
.	14	TRBV3-1/TRBV3-2	.	TRBJ2-7	CASSQLGGTYEQYF	TGTGCCAGCAGCCAACTGGGGGGAACCTACGAGCAGTACTTC
.	16	TRBV5-4	TRBD2	TRBJ2-2	CASSPGTSAHTGELFF	TGTGCCAGCAGCCCTGGGACTAGCGCCCACACCGGGGAGCTGTTTTTT
.	16	TRBV11-2	TRBD1	TRBJ2-5	CASSSGGGQGQETQYF	TGTGCCAGCAGCTCCGGTGGGGGACAGGGGCAAGAGACCCAGTACTTC
.	13	TRBV19	.	TRBJ1-1	CASRTGDWSEAFF	TGTGCCAGTAGGACAGGCGACTGGTCTGAAGCTTTCTTT
.	18	TRBV7-8	TRBD1	TRBJ1-4	CASSRKTTGGRTNEKLFF	TGTGCCAGCAGCCGAAAGACTACAGGGGGCAGAACTAATGAAAAACTGTTTTTT
.	16	TRBV5-1	.	TRBJ1-5	CASSFGQPNSNQPQHF	TGCGCCAGCAGCTTTGGACAGCCTAATAGCAATCAGCCCCAGCATTTT
.	17	TRBV3-1/TRBV3-2	.	TRBJ1-3	CASSQITGSLTGNTIYF	TGTGCCAGCAGCCAAATCACTGGGAGCCTGACGGGAAACACCATATATTTT
.	21	TRBV7-3	.	TRBJ1-3	CASSLMVQGHKPESSGNTIYF	TGTGCCAGCAGCTTAATGGTTCAGGGGCACAAGCCCGAATCCTCTGGAAACACCATATATTTT
few	12	TRBV7-8	.	TRBJ2-7	CASSFSPHEQYF	TGTGCCAGCAGCTTCTCCCCCCACGAGCAGTACTTC
.	13	TRBV9	.	TRBJ2-3	CASSGETLDTQYF	TGTGCCAGCAGCGGAGAGACCTTAGATACGCAGTATTTT
.	17	TRBV5-8	.	TRBJ2-3	CASSLVGLARVTDTQYF	TGTGCCAGCAGCTTGGTAGGGCTAGCGAGAGTCACAGATACGCAGTATTTT
.	15	TRBV11-2	.	TRBJ1-4	CASSLDRGSGEKLFF	TGTGCCAGCAGCTTAGACAGGGGCAGTGGAGAAAAACTGTTTTTT
.	18	TRBV4-1	.	TRBJ1-6	CASSQDEAASSYNSPLHF	TGCGCCAGCAGCCAAGATGAGGCGGCTAGCTCCTATAATTCACCCCTCCACTTT
.	16	TRBV3-1/TRBV3-2	.	TRBJ2-6	CASSQLVGSGANVLTF	TGTGCCAGCAGCCAGTTAGTGGGCTCTGGGGCCAACGTCCTGACTTTC
once	14	TRBV15	.	TRBJ1-1	CATSTGPSNTEAFF	TGTGCCACCAGCACAGGTCCATCGAACACTGAAGCTTTCTTT
.	14	TRBV27	.	TRBJ1-1	CASSSKPGLPEAFF	TGTGCCAGCAGTAGCAAACCAGGACTACCTGAAGCTTTCTTT
.	16	TRBV7-9	.	TRBJ2-3	CASSLALNGRTDTQYF	TGTGCCAGCAGCTTAGCGCTAAATGGCAGAACAGATACGCAGTATTTT
.	14	TRBV7-3	TRBD2	TRBJ2-3	CASSHGLAADTQYF	TGTGCCAGCAGCCATGGACTAGCCGCAGATACGCAGTATTTT
.	15	TRBV7-3	.	TRBJ2-3	CASSLTGTRPDTQYF	TGTGCCAGCAGCTTAACGGGGACCCGTCCAGATACGCAGTATTTT
.	13	TRBV15	.	TRBJ2-3	CATGQAHADTQYF	TGTGCCACGGGGCAGGCGCACGCAGATACGCAGTATTTT
.	15	TRBV18	TRBD2	TRBJ2-1	CASSHGTSGGNEQFF	TGTGCCAGCTCACACGGGACTAGCGGGGGCAATGAGCAGTTCTTC